The TCR beta chain described here comes from a study of cytomegalovirus exposure and HLA in healthy donors (TCRdb year 2017). For the study in its entirety: An earlier analysis of about 530 of the donors reported 250 to 350 Gb of sequence data and around 100 million unique TCR beta sequences obtained from around 190 million T cells. An early release covering roughly 580 HLA-typed donors comprised roughly 300 gigabases of sequencing data and tens of millions of unique TCR sequences. Among the roughly 390 genotyped donors, approximately 76% belonged to the genetic ancestry cluster associated with self-reported Caucasian donors. The aim of the study was to test whether cataloging public T cell receptors could identify signatures of past pathogen exposure. Using immunosequencing, the study profiled T cell repertoires from approximately 700 subjects and related those repertoires to cytomegalovirus serostatus. Along with the roughly 710-subject first cohort, a separate validation cohort of more than 90 different subjects was used. The study combined high-throughput TCR immunosequencing, statistical association of individual TCRs with disease status, and machine learning to predict cytomegalovirus infection status. To study patterns of TCR occurrence, a later analysis re-analyzed previously published TCR beta repertoires from hundreds of donors and added high-resolution HLA genotyping. The later analysis used no new phenotypic data to find candidate immune exposures, relying instead on TCR beta sequences and their occurrence across donors. To decide whether each TCR beta V gene segment behaved as functional or pseudogenic, an earlier analysis of approximately 620 of the donors relied on high-throughput TCR beta sequencing. Alongside the repertoire data, information on donor age, sex, ethnicity and CMV serostatus was compiled. A later genetic analysis used genome-wide SNP genotypes for about three fifths of the 666 donors, treating that subset as a discovery cohort. All discovery cohort repertoires had been generated on a single sequencing platform. HLA typing included class I and class II loci at four-digit resolution. The number of typed donors differed by locus: about 620-640 for A, B, C, DRB1 and DQB1; 522 for DQA1; around 610 for DPA1; and 400 to 480 for DPB1. Roughly five DR-DQ haplotypes were handled as single units for association and clustering because linkage in the cohort was strong. Among over 350 genotyped donors of the cohort, an average of roughly 240,000 unique TCR beta nucleotide sequences were sequenced per donor, roughly a sixth of them non-productive.

The cohort consisted of some 670 healthy bone marrow donors. At the time of sampling, every cohort member was nominally healthy, though immune exposures that went unrecorded were likely present. The donor was CMV seronegative and was included in the group of approximately 350 seronegative cohort members. A peripheral blood sample was collected from each donor, and TCR beta sequencing was performed on peripheral blood mononuclear cells. The Qiagen DNeasy Blood Extraction Kit was used to extract genomic DNA from the blood cell samples. The library was obtained by the immunoSEQ multiplex PCR assay. A mixture of 60 forward primers for TCR Vbeta segments and 13 reverse primers for TCR Jbeta segments was used in the multiplex PCR. A multiplex PCR assay on genomic DNA amplified the CDR3 region of rearranged TCR beta genes. Amplified TCR beta libraries were sequenced as 87-base-pair reads on the Illumina HiSeq System. Per the authors' processing: A later analysis counted around 72 million unique TCR beta chains across the 700 or so repertoires, and roughly 11 million of these chains were shared by at least two donors. Raw reads were error-corrected and collapsed into unique sequences by a nearest-neighbor algorithm in which closely related sequences were merged to remove PCR and sequencing errors. To assign V, D and J gene segments, CDR3 sequences were aligned to IMGT reference sequences. For a sequence to be retained, a match of at least six nucleotides to both a V gene segment and a J gene segment was required. A rearrangement counted as productive if the CDR3 had no stop codons and remained in frame with V and J, and every other rearrangement counted as non-productive. Following IMGT convention, CDR3 was defined as the stretch from the second conserved V-encoded cysteine to the conserved J-encoded phenylalanine. The earlier analysis of fewer than 750 of the donors excluded sequences that lacked an unambiguous match to a single V gene segment. In an earlier analysis of approximately 560 of the donors, a V segment was called functional when productive rearrangements were above 56.7%, and segregating when the standard deviation between donors exceeded 5%. A statistical classification framework was developed to diagnose cytomegalovirus status using the catalog of TCR beta chain sequences. V and J gene assignment, in a later analysis, came from comparing TCR nucleotide sequences with IMGT/GENE-DB human TR gene sequences. The TCRdist pipeline was used in a later analysis to assign CDR3 sequences and most-parsimonious VDJ recombination scenarios. In a later analysis, every TCR beta chain was defined by the combination of its CDR3 amino acid sequence and its V-gene family, and reads without a unique V-gene family were dropped. In a later analysis, approximately 590 highly shared, low-generation-probability nucleotide sequences were removed to address suspected cross-contamination and a sequencing artifact. In a later analysis, a clonal expansion index was calculated for each public chain from normalized within-repertoire ranks of inferred template counts. In a later analysis, generation probabilities were computed with a VDJ recombination model fitted to out-of-frame rearrangements, and the resulting probabilities were checked against IGoR. A later analysis scored TCR-TCR, TCR-HLA and TCR-CMV co-occurrence with hypergeometric tests, applying a repertoire-size bias correction to TCR pairs. False discovery rates were estimated in a later analysis by permuting HLA or CMV assignments 20 times. In a later analysis, co-occurring TCRs were grouped with DBSCAN, and TCRdist sequence similarity was added when clustering was performed within HLA-allele-positive subsets. For co-occurrence clustering, repertoires with fewer than 30,000 or more than 120,000 public chains were excluded, along with several repertoires with anomalous nucleotide sharing. TCRdb carries this immuneACCESS record with in-frame sequences only. Its versions omit some clonotypes, under half of them owing to an unresolved V gene in the studies checked, with the rest unexplained. V, J and clone size are taken as reported in that table, and D and trimming were inferred from the DNA itself. The sample table shows fewer than 200,000 clones, and 71% are seen once. Together, the top ten hold 2.8% of the sample.

Study-level results and caveats: Across donors, most TCR sequences were observed very rarely, whereas some public TCRs were present in many individuals. A later genetic analysis reported fewer N-insertions in productive TCRs among donors in an Asian-associated ancestry cluster than the roughly 690-donor mean. A later analysis associated about 17,000 TCR beta sequences with specific HLA alleles at a false discovery rate of 0.05. In a later analysis, HLA-associated TCR beta chains showed more clonal expansion and lower generation probabilities than non-associated chains that were equally common. In a later analysis, TCR association rates were found to vary across HLA loci, with the most associated TCRs seen for DRB1 alleles and the fewest for HLA-C alleles. A later analysis found that most CMV-associated TCR beta chains appeared HLA-restricted, with HLA associations seemingly driven largely by CMV exposure. Linkage disequilibrium might explain the correlated functional status among segregating V segments, but an unknown experimental factor could not be excluded. According to the authors, the approach could potentially be generalized to other disease states and immunological phenotypes. According to a later analysis, parvovirus B19, influenza, CMV and Epstein-Barr virus appeared linked to several top co-occurrence clusters. A further reported finding was that TCR beta sequences accurately predicted the HLA-A and HLA-B alleles for most subjects in the first cohort. Because HLA typing was unavailable for some donors at each locus, only the typed subset was used in association tests. The classifier was reported to diagnose cytomegalovirus status with high specificity and sensitivity in both the original cohort and the validation cohort. A cluster of highly shared sequence variants was judged likely to represent a technical artifact of the sequencing pipeline. Some IMGT-functional V segments, including TRBV6-2 and TRBV6-3, could not be told apart with the 87-base-pair reads, so those segments were excluded. Broadly in line with IMGT annotations, most TCR beta V segments showed up in productive rearrangements about 87% or about 30% of the time in an earlier analysis of approximately 640 of the donors. This cohort had only TCR beta chains sequenced, and the lack of alpha or paired-chain data limited which features could be detected. In a later genetic analysis, a missense DCLRE1C variant was associated with V-gene and J-gene trimming of TCR beta chains, and the association was replicated in an independent cohort. Because counts were too low, some 17 rarely observed V segments, including chromosome 9 orphons, were excluded from the earlier analysis of a few hundred of the donors. When HLA alleles, especially DR and DQ, strongly co-occurred, TCR associations were difficult to assign to individual alleles. Immune exposure information for the cohort was limited to CMV serostatus. Three of the identified cytomegalovirus-associated TCR beta chains were confirmed in vitro to be specific for cytomegalovirus antigens. The study listed 150 to 200 TCR beta chains as associated with cytomegalovirus. Roughly uniform sequencing depth across donors was assumed in presence/absence analyses, although this assumption may not hold.

To note about this clone: Its antigen is currently not known. No much larger clone is present one base from it, and per-base qualities are unavailable.

Its CDR3 holds 15 amino acids, cysteine through phenylalanine. The kept DNA is CDR3 alone, 45 bases in frame from the first base. According to the germline V gene, CDR1 reads SGDLS and CDR2 reads YYNGEE. V and J are truncated by 4 bases and 6 bases respectively, leaving an intervening sequence of 16 bases. The sample taken for sequencing was PBMCs. The sequence derives from a woman in her thirties in good health and CMV-seronegative. The V and J segments used are TRBV9 and TRBJ1-4, with the D gene call left open. CDR3 reads: CASSPGGYGDEKLFF. The DNA sequence follows: TGTGCCAGCAGCCCTGGTGGCTACGGGGATGAAAAACTGTTTTTT.